This TCR beta chain comes out of a study of blood T cell repertoires in COVID-19. Across the whole study: Some COVID-19 samples were acute and others convalescent; all came from the United States, Italy and Spain.

The repertoire was sequenced with immunoSEQ multiplex PCR; TCRdb's copy has only in-frame clones and lacks some. The table lists a few hundred thousand clones, around 89% of them singletons. Patients at the Seattle site were enrolled during active infection and followed longitudinally. The germline gives CDR1 SGHRS, CDR2 YFSETQ. The CDR3 has 13 amino acids. The V and J ends lost 4 bases and 5 bases, in that order; junction bases with no gene match: 2. Comments on this clone: The same CDR3 also results from other DNA sequences found in this sample.

V usage is TRBV5-1 and J usage is TRBJ1-5; 8 bases line up with TRBD1. This receptor was taken from a woman aged 50 to 65 with COVID-19, enrolled during active disease. The sequencing sample was made of peripheral blood. The CDR3 reads CASSQTGDQPQHF. CDR3 in DNA: TGCGCCAGCAGCCAGACAGGGGATCAGCCCCAGCATTTT.